The 21 T cell receptor beta chains given below trace back to one sample, sequenced in a study of blood T cells in healthy people across ages. Together with a sample-barcoded 5' primer, a J-beta primer mix was included in a second PCR lasting about 7 to 12 cycles. TCRdb re-called the 5' RACE reads through MiXCR, storing one row per CDR3 protein. Among roughly 800,000 distinct CDR3 sequences, roughly 60% were seen once, and the ten largest hold around 22%. The sequencing sample was made of blood. Receptors were obtained from a man aged 25 to 40 in good health.

V gene TRBV6-2 or TRBV6-3 combines with J gene TRBJ2-7, with D maybe TRBD2 (6 bases). The V end was cut by 5 bases, the J end by 6 bases, with 17 bases between. CDR3 length equals 14 residues. In germline, CDR1 is MNHEY, CDR2 SVGEGT. The CDR3 DNA reads TGTGCCAGCAGTCTACCCACGGGGGTCGGCGAGCAGTACTTC. As protein: CASSLPTGVGEQYF.

This clonotype came up once. V gene TRBV7-2 combines with J gene TRBJ2-6; 10 nucleotides align to TRBD1. Trimming cost V 5 bases and J 3 bases; bases outside gene matches: 10. CDR1 and CDR2 (germline): SGHTA, FQGNSA. There are 18 residues in the CDR3. In DNA, the CDR3 is TGTGCCAGCAGCCCACCGGGACAGGGGCGGTTTGGGGCCAACGTCCTGACTTTC. Residues: CASSPPGQGRFGANVLTF.

The rearrangement links TRBV6-6 to TRBJ2-6; weak D call: TRBD2 (6 bases). CDR3 length: 14 amino acids. Germline lookup yields CDR1 MNHNY and CDR2 SVGAGI (reference sequence). Deletions cut 8 bases from V and 3 bases from J, with 11 bases between. The CDR3 here is CASPRGGGANVLTF. The CDR3 DNA follows: TGTGCCAGCCCCCGGGGAGGTGGGGCCAACGTCCTGACTTTC.

The chain combines TRBV9 with TRBJ1-2, with a weak D call TRBD1 (5 bases). CDR1 and CDR2 (germline): SGDLS, YYNGEE. Trimming pared 3 bases from V and 6 bases from J, leaving 15 bases between. The CDR3 is 14 residues long. Here the CDR3 reads CASSGDSFSDGYTF. The DNA of the CDR3 is TGTGCCAGCAGCGGAGACAGTTTTTCCGATGGCTACACCTTC.

The chain is built from TRBV7-9 and TRBJ1-1, with D perhaps matching TRBD1 (5 bases). Between the trimmed V and J ends, which lost 3 bases and 1 base, there was a span of 18 bases. From germline, CDR1 is SEHNR and CDR2 FQNEAQ (reference sequence). The CDR3 loop spans 17 amino acids. The CDR3 DNA is TGTGCCAGCAGCTTCTCTACAGGACTACAAGCGAACACTGAAGCTTTCTTT. Protein sequence: CASSFSTGLQANTEAFF. Drawing the rest from reference TRBV7-9 and TRBJ1-1, the complete variable domain is DTGVSQNPRHKITKRGQNVTFRCDPISEHNRLYWYRQTLGQGPEFLTYFQNEAQLEKSRLLSDRFSAERPKGSFSTLEIQRTEQGDSAMYLCASSFSTGLQANTEAFFGQGTRLTVV.

The chain employs TRBV7-2 and TRBJ2-3; possibly TRBD2 for D (5 bases). The CDR3 covers 14 residues. V lost 5 bases and J 5 bases, leaving 14 bases between the germline ends. Germline loops: CDR1 SGHTA, CDR2 FQGNSA. CDR3 region: CASSLDLPRDTQYF. The CDR3 DNA sequence: TGTGCCAGCAGCCTGGACTTACCGAGAGATACGCAGTATTTT.

In DNA, the CDR3 is TGTGCCAGCTCACCACCGGGACCAGGAGATGAGCAGTTCTTC. Protein product: CASSPPGPGDEQFF. The J gene is TRBJ2-1, the V gene TRBV18; either TRBD1 or TRBD2 may supply D (5 bases each). Germline loops: CDR1 KGHSH, CDR2 LQKENI. Between the trimmed V and J ends, which lost 0 bases and 8 bases, there was a span of 11 bases. The CDR3 contains 14 residues.

The J gene is TRBJ2-4, the V gene TRBV10-3; 11 bases line up with TRBD2. The end of the DNA aligns better with TRBJ2-7, so the J call may be wrong. Germline assignment: CDR1 ENHRY and CDR2 SYGVKD. CDR3 length: 15 amino acids. The DNA for the CDR3 is TGTGCCATCAGTGACCTAGCGGGGGGATCCTACGAGCAGTACTTC. As protein: CAISDLAGGSYEQYF.

J is TRBJ2-5 and V is TRBV20-1; D not resolved. V was pared by 6 bases and J by 4 bases, with 9 bases between. This CDR3 spans 11 amino acids. CDR1 is DFQATT and CDR2 is SNEGSKA in the germline V gene (reference sequence). In nucleotides, the CDR3 is TGCAGTGCCTTCTTGGGAGAGACCCAGTACTTC. Translation gives CSAFLGETQYF.

This clonotype was observed many times. The chain has TRBV7-2 and TRBJ2-7, with 10 bases lining up with TRBD1. Looked up from germline, CDR1 is SGHTA and CDR2 is FQGNSA. This CDR3 contains 15 residues. Germline trimming cut 3 bases from V and 0 bases from J; bases unmatched to any gene: 2. This CDR3 is CASSLDRGSSYEQYF. The CDR3 bases are TGTGCCAGCAGCTTGGACAGGGGGTCCTCCTACGAGCAGTACTTC. Complete variable domain (other parts from reference TRBV7-2 and TRBJ2-7): GAGVSQSPSNKVTEKGKDVELRCDPISGHTALYWYRQSLGQGLEFLIYFQGNSAPDKSGLPSDRFSAERTGGSVSTLTIQRTQQEDSAVYLCASSLDRGSSYEQYFGPGTRLTVT.

The rearrangement joins TRBV7-8 to TRBJ2-2, with TRBD2 matching over 10 bases. Germline CDR1 reads SGHVS; CDR2 reads FQNEAQ. J was trimmed by 3 bases and V by 5 bases; bases with no gene match: 9. This CDR3 region has 17 residues. The CDR3 nucleotides read TGTGCCAGCAGCGCAAACAGCCTAGCGGGGGACACCGGGGAGCTGTTTTTT. It encodes CASSANSLAGDTGELFF.

The chain employs TRBV7-2 and TRBJ2-7; TRBD1 agrees at 11 bases. The CDR3 runs 12 residues. V shed 5 bases, J shed 7 bases, and the junction held 1 base outside the gene matches. CDR1 and CDR2 (germline): SGHTA, FQGNSA. The CDR3 DNA reads as TGTGCCAGCAGCCGGGACAGGGGGGAGCAGTACTTC. This sequence encodes CASSRDRGEQYF.

This clonotype was found a few times. The gene calls are TRBV30 and TRBJ2-7; 7 bases agree with TRBD1. CDR1 is GTSNPN and CDR2 is SVGIG in the germline V gene (reference sequence). This CDR3 is built from 13 residues. Trimming at V came to 2 bases and at J to 6 bases, leaving 7 bases not matched to a gene. CDR3 loop: CAWSIQGSSEQYF. The CDR3 bases are TGTGCCTGGAGTATACAGGGGAGTAGCGAGCAGTACTTC.

This clonotype is a singleton in its sample. The chain combines TRBV15 with TRBJ2-7; 9 bases fit TRBD2. V gave up 2 bases and J gave up 4 bases; unmatched junction bases: 6. This CDR3 is 15 amino acids long. CDR1 LNHNV and CDR2 YYDKDF come from the germline V gene (reference sequence). The CDR3 nucleotides read TGTGCCACCAGCAGATCCGGGACTAGCAGATACGAGCAGTACTTC. Residues: CATSRSGTSRYEQYF.

V is TRBV6-2 or TRBV6-3 and J is TRBJ2-7, with D hard to call. CDR1 and CDR2 (germline): MNHEY, SVGEGT. With 7 bases removed from V and 8 bases from J, the gap between germline ends came to 12 bases. The CDR3 consists of 11 residues. CDR3 sequence reads: CASTTGYQQYF. The CDR3 bases are TGTGCCAGCACCACGGGTTACCAGCAGTACTTC.

This clonotype was seen a few times. This sequence joins TRBV4-2 and TRBJ2-5, with D hard to call. The V gene's germline CDR1 is LGHNA and CDR2 YNFKEQ. CDR3 length equals 15 residues. V lost 0 bases to trimming and J lost 2 bases, with 10 bases between them. The CDR3 DNA is TGTGCCAGCAGCCAAGAGGGTCCAGGTCAAGAGACCCAGTACTTC. This encodes CASSQEGPGQETQYF.

The table lists this clonotype with a few counts. The chain has TRBV3-1 and TRBJ2-1; 8 bases line up with TRBD2. CDR3 length equals 15 residues. CDR1 and CDR2 (germline): LGHDT, YNNKEL (reference sequence). The junction had 6 bases not matched to a gene; V was cut back by 3 bases and J by 5 bases. In nucleotides, the CDR3 is TGTGCCAGCAGCCACACTAGCGGAGGGGACAATGAGCAGTTCTTC. This codes for CASSHTSGGDNEQFF.

This clonotype has more than one count but fewer than ten. The chain employs TRBV12-3 or TRBV12-4 and TRBJ2-5, with D perhaps assigned TRBD1 or TRBD2 (5 bases each). The ends were cut back, 8 bases at V and 4 bases at J, with 14 bases in the middle. This CDR3 is built from 13 residues. DNA of the CDR3: TGTGCCAGCGGGACCTATGGGAGAGAGACCCAGTACTTC. Residues: CASGTYGRETQYF.

The J gene is TRBJ2-2, the V gene TRBV4-3; D is ambiguous. The CDR3 runs to 13 residues. Germline V gives CDR1 LGHNA, CDR2 YSLEER. V was cut by 0 bases and J by 8 bases, with 7 bases left in between. The CDR3 DNA is TGCGCCAGCAGCCAAGATAGTGGGGGGGAGCTGTTTTTT. This gives the protein CASSQDSGGELFF.

For this clonotype: One end of the junction does not line up with germline, which may come from a read error. This chain connects TRBV20-1 to TRBJ1-1; 7 bases align to TRBD1. The CDR3 consists of 13 residues. Germline V gene sequence: CDR1 DFQATT, CDR2 SNEGSKA (reference sequence). The CDR3 is CAGAGQTNTEAFF. The CDR3 nucleotides read TGTGCCGGGGCGGGACAGACAAACACTGAAGCTTTCTTT.

This clonotype was observed a handful of times. This chain joins TRBV29-1 and TRBJ2-1; D not resolved. Trimming pared 1 base from V and 2 bases from J, leaving 12 bases between. The CDR3 extends over 15 amino acids. From germline, CDR1 is SQVTM and CDR2 ANQGSEA. CDR3 residues: CSVEGELEAYNEQFF. For the CDR3, the DNA is TGCAGCGTTGAAGGCGAGCTAGAGGCCTACAATGAGCAGTTCTTC.